The present T cell receptor (beta chain) was sequenced within a study of blood T cells in healthy people across ages. The amount of total RNA extracted per sample was at least 5.5 micrograms. Combining a sample-barcoded 5' primer with a J-beta primer mix, a second PCR ran for 7 to 11 cycles. One entry per CDR3 protein results from TCRdb running MiXCR on the 5' RACE reads. This sample yields about 1.8 million distinct CDR3 sequences, of which about 50% are seen a single time; 2.1% belongs to the top ten. V lost 2 bases, J lost 0 bases, and 11 bases lay in between. CDR3 size: 16 residues. Germline V gene lookup returns CDR1 SEHNR and CDR2 FQNEAQ (reference sequence).

This TCR derives from a woman between 40 and 50 years old in good health. The chain links TRBV7-9 to TRBJ2-1; D gene ambiguous. The sequenced sample consisted of blood. The CDR3 DNA sequence: TGTGCCAGCAGCTTACGGGCTAGGAGCTCCTACAATGAGCAGTTCTTC. Amino acid sequence: CASSLRARSSYNEQFF.